What follows describes a single T cell receptor beta chain. No antigen is known for it. Assay: immunoSEQ multiplex PCR; the TCRdb copy retains only in-frame clones and omits some. The data show tens of thousands of clones, with about 90% seen just once and 10% to 11% held by the top ten. This specimen comes from a study of OX40 agonist ivuxolimab in advanced cancers. Regarding the study as a whole: The investigators did not determine what antigen specificity the expanded peripheral T cells had. In a subset of nonresponders, normalized T-cell clonal expansion was also low.

CDR3 length: 14 residues. Germline V lookup: CDR1 MDHEN, CDR2 SYDVKM. Losses at the gene ends were 7 bases for V and 5 bases for J; bases not matched to a gene: 5. Sequences were derived from CD4+ or CD8+ T cells sorted from blood, sampled in a trial of the OX40 agonist ivuxolimab. The J gene is TRBJ2-2, the V gene TRBV28, with 9 bases lining up with TRBD1. The origin of this receptor is an adult with an advanced solid tumor such as melanoma, head and neck, liver or kidney cancer. CDR3 protein: CASMGTGKTGELFF. CDR3 coding DNA: TGTGCCAGCATGGGGACAGGGAAGACCGGGGAGCTGTTTTTT. The full variable domain, with the rest looked up from reference TRBV28 and TRBJ2-2, is DVKVTQSSRYLVKRTGEKVFLECVQDMDHENMFWYRQDPGLGLRLIYFSYDVKMKEKGDIPEGYSVSREKKERFSLILESASTNQTSMYLCASMGTGKTGELFFGEGSRLTVL.